A selection of T cell receptor beta chains follows, all from one sample in a study of T cell responses to AZD1222 COVID-19 vaccine. Here immunoSEQ multiplex PCR was the method, and the copy in TCRdb shows in-frame clones only, minus some. The data contain about 140,000 clones, 75% to 95% of them seen just once; the ten biggest clones take up around 7.6%. Sequencing used peripheral blood, obtained 28 days after the second dose of the MenACWY control vaccine. Every receptor here comes from an adult who received the MenACWY meningococcal vaccine as a control. The CDR3 runs from the conserved cysteine through the conserved F or W. The order of the fields is V gene, J gene, D gene, clone size, CDR3 protein, CDR3 DNA. D genes are given only for firm matches. Part of the rows lack a size; the others show once, few, many or a class for expanded clones.

TRBV4-3	TRBJ2-5	.	.	CASSQALGLGVSETQYF	TGCGCCAGCAGCCAAGCTCTGGGACTTGGGGTCAGTGAGACCCAGTACTTC
TRBV6-4	TRBJ2-2	.	.	CASSPFLTGELFF	TGTGCCAGCAGTCCTTTTTTGACCGGGGAGCTGTTTTTT
TRBV19	TRBJ1-1	.	.	CASMGQGNTEAFF	TGTGCCAGTATGGGGCAGGGGAACACTGAAGCTTTCTTT
TRBV7-2	TRBJ1-6	.	.	CASSLGRFDSPLHF	TGTGCCAGCAGCTTAGGCAGGTTTGATTCACCCCTCCACTTT
TRBV6-1	TRBJ2-1	TRBD1	.	CASRDRGENEQFF	TGTGCCAGCAGGGACAGGGGTGAGAATGAGCAGTTCTTC
TRBV28	TRBJ2-1	.	.	CASSLFDYNEQFF	TGTGCCAGCAGTTTGTTCGACTACAATGAGCAGTTCTTC
TRBV5-4	TRBJ2-1	TRBD2	.	CASSPAVGLAGDEQFF	TGTGCCAGCAGCCCAGCAGTCGGACTAGCGGGTGATGAGCAGTTCTTC
TRBV11-1	TRBJ2-5	.	.	CASSLAGVETQYF	TGTGCCAGCAGCTTAGCGGGGGTTGAGACCCAGTACTTC
TRBV18	TRBJ2-7	.	.	CATRSYPYF	TGTGCCACCCGGTCTTATCCGTACTTC
TRBV7-9	TRBJ1-2	.	.	CAVNRVANYGYTF	TGTGCCGTCAACAGGGTAGCTAACTATGGCTACACCTTC
TRBV5-1	TRBJ2-3	TRBD1	once	CASSPGQGASTDTQYF	TGCGCCAGCAGCCCCGGACAGGGGGCGAGCACAGATACGCAGTATTTT
TRBV6-2/TRBV6-3	TRBJ2-4	.	.	CASSPSPPKNIQYF	TGTGCCAGCAGCCCAAGCCCCCCCAAAAACATTCAGTACTTC
TRBV18	TRBJ2-2	.	.	CASSPGTSHGELFF	TGTGCCAGCTCACCAGGGACCAGCCACGGGGAGCTGTTTTTT
TRBV28	TRBJ2-7	.	.	CASSLRMYEQYF	TGTGCCAGCAGTTTAAGGATGTACGAGCAGTACTTC
TRBV7-6	TRBJ2-1	TRBD2	.	CASSLVSLVAGSYNEQFF	TGTGCCAGCAGCTTAGTGTCATTGGTAGCGGGCTCCTACAATGAGCAGTTCTTC
TRBV10-2	TRBJ2-5	.	.	CASSIIQETQYF	TGCGCCAGCAGCATAATACAAGAGACCCAGTACTTC
TRBV15	TRBJ2-7	TRBD2	once	CATSRETSRTYEQYF	TGTGCCACCAGCAGAGAGACTAGCAGGACCTACGAGCAGTACTTC
TRBV4-1	TRBJ1-4	.	.	CASSQDNGQINEKLFF	TGCGCCAGCAGCCAAGATAATGGACAGATTAATGAAAAACTGTTTTTT
TRBV4-3	TRBJ1-2	.	.	CASSQDATGPYGYTF	TGCGCCAGCAGCCAAGATGCGACAGGTCCCTATGGCTACACCTTC